The rows below give T cell receptor beta chains drawn from one sample of a study of T cell repertoires in cytomegalovirus infection. TCRdb re-called the reads through MiXCR, storing one row per CDR3 protein. The data contain roughly 300,000 distinct CDR3 sequences, about 23% of them singletons. Sequencing was performed on PBMCs. The receptors derive from a human donor in good health (CMV status not recorded). Some clones in this sample may be carry-over from other donors' samples. Both conserved end residues are part of each CDR3. The D gene is left open where the match is weak. Some rows have no size entry. The others give once, few or many, or a class for an expanded clone.

J,size,D,V,DNA,CDR3
TRBJ2-5,many,TRBD2,TRBV7-8,TGTGCCAGCAGCTCGTCCCCGGGACTAGGCGTTGAAGAGACCCAGTACTTC,CASSSSPGLGVEETQYF
TRBJ1-5,few,-,TRBV5-6,TGTGCCAGCAGCTTGGGGTTGGGCAGTGTGGATCAGCCCCAGCATTTT,CASSLGLGSVDQPQHF
TRBJ1-4,-,TRBD1,TRBV7-2,TGTGCCAGCAGCTACGGACAGGGAGGTGAAAAACTGTTTTTT,CASSYGQGGEKLFF
TRBJ2-1,few,TRBD2,TRBV7-8,TGTGCCAGCAGCTTAAACCCTTTTCGACTAGCGGGAGACAATGAGCAGTTCTTC,CASSLNPFRLAGDNEQFF
TRBJ2-7,-,TRBD2,TRBV12-3/TRBV12-4,TGTGCCAGCAGTACACTAGCGGGAGGAACCGAGCAGTACTTC,CASSTLAGGTEQYF
TRBJ1-4,many,TRBD1,TRBV7-8,TGTGCCAGCAGCTCCGGGACAGGGGGCCGGGGTAATGAAAAACTGTTTTTT,CASSSGTGGRGNEKLFF
TRBJ2-5,many,-,TRBV10-3,TGTGCCATCAGTGACGGAGAGACCCAGTACTTC,CAISDGETQYF
TRBJ2-2,-,-,TRBV28,TGTGCCAGCAGATCTCGTGGGACGGCCGGGGAGCTGTTTTTT,CASRSRGTAGELFF
TRBJ2-5,-,-,TRBV6-7,TGTGCCAGCAGTTACGATTTGGGCGAGACCCAGTACTTC,CASSYDLGETQYF
TRBJ1-1,-,-,TRBV7-2,TGTGCCAGCAGCTTAAGCCCCCCGGGGGCTGGTACTGAAGCTTTCTTT,CASSLSPPGAGTEAFF
TRBJ1-6,few,-,TRBV6-6,TGTGCCAGCAGTTACTCGTCGGTCAACTCCTATAATTCACCCCTCCACTTT,CASSYSSVNSYNSPLHF
TRBJ2-1,many,-,TRBV7-2,TGTGCCAGCAGCTTTAGGGCGGGAAGATACAATGAGCAGTTCTTC,CASSFRAGRYNEQFF
TRBJ1-2,few,-,TRBV20-1,TGCAGTGCTATGGTGTCAGGGAGTAACTATGGCTACACCTTC,CSAMVSGSNYGYTF
TRBJ2-6,many,-,TRBV7-2,TGTGCCAGCAGCTTAGGGGGCTGGGCCAACGTCCTGACTTTC,CASSLGGWANVLTF
TRBJ2-1,-,TRBD2,TRBV6-5,TGTGCCAGCAATAATATAGCGGGAGGGAAAGAGCAGTTCTTC,CASNNIAGGKEQFF
TRBJ2-7,-,TRBD1,TRBV7-3,TGTGCCAGCAGCCCGACAGGGGCAAGCTCCTACGAGCAGTACTTC,CASSPTGASSYEQYF
TRBJ2-3,few,TRBD1,TRBV7-2,TGTGCCAGCAGCTTATCAGGGGGAGATACGCAGTATTTT,CASSLSGGDTQYF
TRBJ2-1,few,-,TRBV2,TGTGCCAGCAGTGAAAAAGGACGAGCTTCCAATGAGCAGTTCTTC,CASSEKGRASNEQFF
TRBJ2-1,once,-,TRBV20-1,TGCAGTGCTAGATTCGGAAGCTCCTACAATGAGCAGTTCTTC,CSARFGSSYNEQFF
TRBJ1-5,few,-,TRBV6-5,TGTGCCAGCAGTTACATAGGGGGGCGAGAGCCCCAGCATTTT,CASSYIGGREPQHF
TRBJ2-3,-,TRBD2,TRBV15,TGTGCCACCAGCAGAGGTAGCGGGAGGTCCACAGATACGCAGTATTTT,CATSRGSGRSTDTQYF
TRBJ1-3,-,-,TRBV5-1,TGCGCCAGCAGCGACCGAAACACCATATATTTT,CASSDRNTIYF
TRBJ2-2,many,-,TRBV7-2,TGTGCCAGCAGCTTTGGCGGCCCCACGGTTCGGGAGCTGTTTTTT,CASSFGGPTVRELFF
TRBJ1-1,-,TRBD1,TRBV7-2,TGTGCCAGCAGCTCGCAACCCGGGACAGGGAGTCCGGCTTTCTTT,CASSSQPGTGSPAFF
TRBJ2-5,many,TRBD1,TRBV6-1,TGTGCCAGCAGTCCCATGGGACAGCTAACGTCACAAGAGACCCAGTACTTC,CASSPMGQLTSQETQYF
TRBJ2-3,few,-,TRBV14,TGTGCCAGCAGCCAAGATATTAGGAGCACAGATACGCAGTATTTT,CASSQDIRSTDTQYF
TRBJ1-6,-,-,TRBV28,TGTGCCAGCAGCTTTACCGCGGGTCCACCCCTCCACTTT,CASSFTAGPPLHF
TRBJ2-3,few,-,TRBV24-1,TGTGCCACCAGTGATCCACGGGGGGCATATACGCAGTATTTT,CATSDPRGAYTQYF
TRBJ2-1,-,TRBD2,TRBV20-1,TGCAGTGCTACCCAAGCGGGAGTGGGCAATGAGCAGTTCTTC,CSATQAGVGNEQFF
TRBJ2-3,-,-,TRBV20-1,TGCAGTGCTAGATCCCCCGGGACAGATACGCAGTATTTT,CSARSPGTDTQYF
TRBJ2-5,-,-,TRBV5-5,TGTGCCAGCAGCTCCGAGGGTCAAGAGACCCAGTACTTC,CASSSEGQETQYF
TRBJ1-5,many,-,TRBV6-1,TGTGCCAGCAGTGAACATGGGGCGGATAATCAGCCCCAGCATTTT,CASSEHGADNQPQHF
TRBJ2-5,-,TRBD2,TRBV12-3/TRBV12-4,TGTGCCAGCAGTCCCTTTCTAGCGGGACAAGAGACCCAGTACTTC,CASSPFLAGQETQYF
TRBJ2-7,many,-,TRBV19,TGTGCCAGTAGTTTGGGACCGGGTCAAGACGAGCAGTACTTC,CASSLGPGQDEQYF
TRBJ2-7,-,-,TRBV6-5,TGTGCCAGCAGTTCCCTCAGCTACGAGCAGTACTTC,CASSSLSYEQYF
TRBJ1-2,many,-,TRBV7-9,TGTGCCAGCAGCTTAGGCATCGCAGGGAGCTATGGCTACACCTTC,CASSLGIAGSYGYTF
TRBJ2-1,many,TRBD2,TRBV10-3,TGTGCCATCAGCGAACAGGGACTAGCGAACAATGAGCAGTTCTTC,CAISEQGLANNEQFF
TRBJ2-5,many,-,TRBV7-2,TGTGCCAGCAGCCTGGGGATTTACCCGGGAGAGACCCAGTACTTC,CASSLGIYPGETQYF
TRBJ2-1,-,-,TRBV25-1,TGTGCCACTTCGGGCTCAAGCTCCTACAATGAGCAGTTCTTC,CATSGSSSYNEQFF
TRBJ2-5,-,-,TRBV5-1,TGCGCCAGCAGATCCGGACAGTCCAAAGAGACCCAGTACTTC,CASRSGQSKETQYF
TRBJ1-1,-,TRBD1,TRBV28,TGTGCCAGCAGACAGGGGCAATTGAACACTGAAGCTTTCTTT,CASRQGQLNTEAFF
TRBJ2-4,-,TRBD1,TRBV5-3,TGTGCCAGCAGCTGGGACAGCAAAAACATTCAGTACTTC,CASSWDSKNIQYF
TRBJ2-2,many,-,TRBV7-3,TGTGCCAGCAGTTTGGACGGACTGAACACCGGGGAGCTGTTTTTT,CASSLDGLNTGELFF
TRBJ2-7,-,-,TRBV7-2,TGTGCCAGCAGCGTATACATCGGTCCCTACGAGCAGTACTTC,CASSVYIGPYEQYF
TRBJ2-1,many,-,TRBV7-8,TGTGCCAGCAGCGACCCGGGCCTCGATGAGCAGTTCTTC,CASSDPGLDEQFF
TRBJ1-2,few,-,TRBV12-3/TRBV12-4,TGTGCCAGCAGTTTCAGACAGAAGAACTATGGCTACACCTTC,CASSFRQKNYGYTF
TRBJ2-7,-,-,TRBV7-4,TGTGCCAGCAGCTCCCGGGACACCCCCTCCTACGAGCAGTACTTC,CASSSRDTPSYEQYF
TRBJ2-1,few,-,TRBV19,TGTGCCAGTAGTCATGGGAGCTCCTACAATGAGCAGTTCTTC,CASSHGSSYNEQFF
TRBJ1-6,-,TRBD1,TRBV5-1,TGCGCCAGCAGCTTGGGCTCCGGGACAGAAGTACATTCACCCCTCCACTTT,CASSLGSGTEVHSPLHF
TRBJ1-5,-,-,TRBV28,TGTGCCAGCAGCCCGGGCGGGCCCCAGCATTTT,CASSPGGPQHF
TRBJ2-1,-,-,TRBV11-2,TGTGCCAGCAGCTTAGATGGAACCCTGGGAAATGAGCAGTTCTTC,CASSLDGTLGNEQFF